This T cell receptor (beta chain) was identified during a study of T cell responses to AZD1222 COVID-19 vaccine. Study in general: Whether given at about 4 or about 12 weeks, second doses were pooled.

The study, taken as a whole, reports: Donors, mostly white British, included more females; clonal diversity was possibly underestimated. The study reported that nearly half of spike-specific TCRs target unmutated variant regions.

A word on this clone: Its cognate antigen is unknown.

CDR1 MNHEY and CDR2 SMNVEV come from the germline V gene (reference sequence). The CDR3 consists of 15 residues. The germline V and J ends were trimmed by 5 bases and 3 bases, with 14 bases remaining between them. Using immunoSEQ multiplex PCR, the repertoire was profiled, and TCRdb retains in-frame clones only, with some absent. The sample consists of about 140,000 clones, approximately 88% of them appearing once. The input for sequencing was peripheral blood, taken on day 0 of AZD1222 vaccination. The sequence was collected from an adult in good health. The V call is TRBV27, the J call TRBJ1-5; a weak D match, TRBD1 (5 bases). Here the CDR3 reads CASSTRDGYNQPQHF. In nucleotides, the CDR3 is TGTGCCAGCAGTACCCGGGACGGTTACAATCAGCCCCAGCATTTT.